The 3 T cell receptor beta chains listed next were all sequenced from one sample in a study of blood T cell repertoires in COVID-19. Clones were sequenced by immunoSEQ multiplex PCR, and TCRdb holds only the in-frame ones, with some missing. The top ten hold approximately 25% of the sample, which has 100,000 to 150,000 clones, 80% seen once. Sequencing was done on a sample of peripheral blood. These TCRs come from a human donor in a cohort sampled during active COVID-19.

V is TRBV30 and J is TRBJ2-7, with 7 bases aligning to TRBD1. The CDR3 sequence is 12 residues long. The V gene's germline CDR1 is GTSNPN and CDR2 SVGIG (reference sequence). V shed 3 bases, J shed 6 bases, and the junction held 5 bases outside the gene matches. The CDR3 region is CAWSDDRVEQYF. The CDR3 DNA follows: TGTGCCTGGAGCGACGACAGGGTCGAGCAGTACTTC.

V and J are TRBV2 and TRBJ2-7; 12 positions match TRBD1. The CDR3 runs to 14 residues. V was pared by 6 bases and J by 1 base, with 1 base of the junction left unmatched. Germline lookup yields CDR1 SNHLY and CDR2 FYNNEI. The CDR3 sequence is CASRGQGASYEQYF. CDR3 nucleotide sequence: TGTGCCAGCAGGGGACAGGGGGCTTCCTACGAGCAGTACTTC. Combining the CDR3 with reference TRBV2 and TRBJ2-7 gives the whole variable domain EPEVTQTPSHQVTQMGQEVILRCVPISNHLYFYWYRQILGQKVEFLVSFYNNEISEKSEIFDDQFSVERPDGSNFTLKIRSTKLEDSAMYFCASRGQGASYEQYFGPGTRLTVT.

The genes are TRBV19 and TRBJ2-3, with TRBD1 identical over 9 bases. The CDR3 totals 15 residues. The V segment lost 6 bases and the J segment 6 bases; nucleotides outside the gene matches: 10. The germline V gene encodes CDR1 LNHDA and CDR2 SQIVND (reference sequence). DNA for the CDR3: TGTGCCAGTAGACCTACGGGACAGGGTCGGGATACGCAGTATTTT. This codes for CASRPTGQGRDTQYF.